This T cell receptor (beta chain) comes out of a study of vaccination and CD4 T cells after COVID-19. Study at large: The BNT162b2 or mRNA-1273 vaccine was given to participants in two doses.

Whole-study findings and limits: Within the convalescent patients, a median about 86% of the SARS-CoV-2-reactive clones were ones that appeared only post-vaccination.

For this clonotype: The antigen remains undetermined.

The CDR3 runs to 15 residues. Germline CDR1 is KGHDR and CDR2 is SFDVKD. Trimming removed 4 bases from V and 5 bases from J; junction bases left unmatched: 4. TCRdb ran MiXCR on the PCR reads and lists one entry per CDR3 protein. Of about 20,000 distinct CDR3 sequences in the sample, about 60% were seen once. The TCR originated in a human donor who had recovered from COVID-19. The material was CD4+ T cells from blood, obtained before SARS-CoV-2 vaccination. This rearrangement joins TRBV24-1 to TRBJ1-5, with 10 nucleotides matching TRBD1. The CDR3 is CATSEAGTGDQPQHF. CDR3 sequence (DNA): TGTGCCACCAGTGAGGCCGGGACAGGGGATCAGCCCCAGCATTTT.